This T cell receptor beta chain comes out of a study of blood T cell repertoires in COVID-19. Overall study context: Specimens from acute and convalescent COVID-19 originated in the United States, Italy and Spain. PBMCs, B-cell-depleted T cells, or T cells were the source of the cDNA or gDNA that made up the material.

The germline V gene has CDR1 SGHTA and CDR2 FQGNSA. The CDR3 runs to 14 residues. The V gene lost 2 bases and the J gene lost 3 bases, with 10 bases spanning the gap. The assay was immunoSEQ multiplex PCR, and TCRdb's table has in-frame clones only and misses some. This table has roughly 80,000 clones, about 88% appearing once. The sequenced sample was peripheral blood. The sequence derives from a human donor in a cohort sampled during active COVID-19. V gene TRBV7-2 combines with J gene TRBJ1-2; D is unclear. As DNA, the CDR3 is TGTGCCAGCAGCTTACCAGGAAACTACTATGGCTACACCTTC. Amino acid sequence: CASSLPGNYYGYTF.